Shown below are 3 T cell receptor beta chains from a single sample sequenced in a study of control samples from healthy donors and cancer patients. Data came from immunoSEQ multiplex PCR; TCRdb stores just in-frame clones and leaves some out. Among approximately 94,000 clones listed, roughly 84% were seen once. The sample consisted of blood. Every receptor here comes from a woman between 50 and 59 years old in good health.

The V gene is TRBV12-3 or TRBV12-4, the J gene TRBJ2-5; possible D gene TRBD2, 5 bases. The V end lost 3 bases, the J end lost 3 bases, and 8 bases lay between the germline ends. This CDR3 is built from 13 residues. The CDR3 here is CASSFRREETQYF. CDR3 in DNA: TGTGCCAGCAGTTTTAGGCGGGAAGAGACCCAGTACTTC.

The chain recombines TRBV5-6 with TRBJ2-3; D might be TRBD2 (6 bases). Trimming shortened V by 0 bases and J by 2 bases, and 13 bases separated the two germline ends. Per germline, CDR1 SGHDT and CDR2 YYEEEE. The CDR3 loop spans 16 amino acids. CDR3 in amino acids: CASSLAVSGNTDTQYF. CDR3 bases: TGTGCCAGCAGCTTGGCGGTTAGCGGCAACACAGATACGCAGTATTTT.

The chain links TRBV20-1 to TRBJ2-5, with D unclear. Germline CDR1 is DFQATT and CDR2 is SNEGSKA (reference sequence). Trimming took 3 bases from V and 1 from J, leaving 15 bases between them. The CDR3 runs to 15 residues. For the CDR3, the DNA is TGCAGTGCTAGTTTAGTTCTTCCTTCCCAAGAGACCCAGTACTTC. It encodes CSASLVLPSQETQYF.